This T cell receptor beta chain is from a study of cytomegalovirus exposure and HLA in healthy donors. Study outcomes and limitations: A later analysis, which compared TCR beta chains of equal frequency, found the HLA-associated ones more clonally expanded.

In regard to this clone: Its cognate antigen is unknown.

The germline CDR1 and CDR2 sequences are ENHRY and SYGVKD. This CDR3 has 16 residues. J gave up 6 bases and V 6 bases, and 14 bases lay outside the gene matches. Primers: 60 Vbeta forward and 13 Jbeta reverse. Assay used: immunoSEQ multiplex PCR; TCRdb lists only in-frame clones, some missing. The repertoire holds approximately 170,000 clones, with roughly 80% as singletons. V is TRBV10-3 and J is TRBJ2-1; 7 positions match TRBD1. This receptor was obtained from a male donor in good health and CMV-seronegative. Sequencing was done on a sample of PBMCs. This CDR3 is CAIRTRTGVPFNEQFF. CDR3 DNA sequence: TGTGCCATCAGGACCCGTACAGGGGTGCCCTTCAATGAGCAGTTCTTC.